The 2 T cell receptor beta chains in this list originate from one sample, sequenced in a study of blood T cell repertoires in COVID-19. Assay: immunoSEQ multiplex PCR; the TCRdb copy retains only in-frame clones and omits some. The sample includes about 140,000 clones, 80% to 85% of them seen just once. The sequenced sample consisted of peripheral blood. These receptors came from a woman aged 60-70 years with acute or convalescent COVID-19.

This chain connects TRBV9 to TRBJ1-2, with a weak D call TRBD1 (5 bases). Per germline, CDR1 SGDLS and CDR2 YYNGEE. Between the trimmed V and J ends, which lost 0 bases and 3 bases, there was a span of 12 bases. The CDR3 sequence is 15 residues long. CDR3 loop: CASSVDWGADYGYTF. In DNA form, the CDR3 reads TGTGCCAGCAGCGTAGATTGGGGCGCCGACTATGGCTACACCTTC.

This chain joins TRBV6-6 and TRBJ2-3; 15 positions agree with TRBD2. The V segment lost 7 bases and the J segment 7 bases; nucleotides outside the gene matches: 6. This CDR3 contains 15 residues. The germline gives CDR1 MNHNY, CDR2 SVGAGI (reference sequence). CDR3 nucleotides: TGTGCCAGCATTCCGGGACTAGCGGGAGGATATACGCAGTATTTT. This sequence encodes CASIPGLAGGYTQYF.